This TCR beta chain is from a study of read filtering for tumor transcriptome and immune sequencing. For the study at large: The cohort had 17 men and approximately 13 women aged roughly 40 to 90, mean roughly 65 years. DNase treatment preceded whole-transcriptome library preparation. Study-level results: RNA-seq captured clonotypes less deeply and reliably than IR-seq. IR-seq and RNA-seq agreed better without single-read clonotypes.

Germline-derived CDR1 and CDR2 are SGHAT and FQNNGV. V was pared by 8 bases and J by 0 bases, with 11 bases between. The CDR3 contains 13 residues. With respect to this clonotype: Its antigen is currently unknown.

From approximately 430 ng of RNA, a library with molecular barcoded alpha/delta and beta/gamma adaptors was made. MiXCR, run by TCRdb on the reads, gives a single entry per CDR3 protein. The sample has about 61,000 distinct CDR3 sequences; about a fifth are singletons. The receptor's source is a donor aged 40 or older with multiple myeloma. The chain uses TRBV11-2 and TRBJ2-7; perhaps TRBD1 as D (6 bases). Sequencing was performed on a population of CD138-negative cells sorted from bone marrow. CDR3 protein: CASGQDSSYEQYF. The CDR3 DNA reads TGTGCCAGCGGCCAGGACAGCTCCTACGAGCAGTACTTC.